The 30 T cell receptor beta chains below all came from one sample that was sequenced in a study of control samples from healthy donors and cancer patients. Clones were sequenced by immunoSEQ multiplex PCR, and TCRdb holds only the in-frame ones, with some missing. This sample has roughly 130,000 clones, with around 93% found just once. Sequencing was done on a sample of blood. The source of these receptors is a man in his late teens or twenties in good health.

The J gene is TRBJ2-5, the V gene TRBV2; 9 bases match TRBD1. The end of the DNA is better explained by TRBJ2-7, so the J call may be wrong. The V gene's germline CDR1 is SNHLY and CDR2 FYNNEI. CDR3 length: 13 amino acids. The CDR3 loop reads CASYRGLRYEQYF. CDR3 bases: TGTGCCAGTTACAGGGGGCTTAGGTACGAGCAGTACTTC.

The gene calls are TRBV28 and TRBJ1-2; D not resolved. Trimming shortened V by 6 bases and J by 3 bases, and 17 bases separated the two germline ends. Looked up from germline, CDR1 is MDHEN and CDR2 is SYDVKM. The CDR3 is 15 residues long. The CDR3 DNA reads TGTGCCAGCAGCATTTTGTGGGAGGCCTACTATGGCTACACCTTC. Translated, it gives CASSILWEAYYGYTF.

This rearrangement joins TRBV7-9 to TRBJ1-2, with a possible D match to TRBD1 (6 bases). V lost 5 bases and J lost 6, with 16 bases in between. Germline V gene sequence: CDR1 SEHNR, CDR2 FQNEAQ (reference sequence). CDR3 size: 14 residues. DNA for the CDR3: TGTGCCAGCAGCCCCACTGACAGGAGGGATGGCTACACCTTC. Its translation is CASSPTDRRDGYTF.

This sequence joins TRBV4-2 and TRBJ1-2; D gene unclear. CDR1 is LGHNA, CDR2 YNFKEQ, per germline. V lost 0 bases to trimming and J lost 4 bases, with 15 bases between them. This CDR3 has 16 amino acids. This chain's CDR3 is CASSQDEGSVAYGYTF. For the CDR3, the DNA is TGTGCCAGCAGCCAAGATGAGGGCAGTGTCGCCTATGGCTACACCTTC.

The chain uses TRBV11-2 and TRBJ2-7; D possibly corresponds to TRBD1 (6 bases). The CDR3 loop spans 15 amino acids. With 5 bases removed from V and 0 bases from J, the gap between germline ends came to 14 bases. The germline CDR1 and CDR2 sequences are SGHAT and FQNNGV. CDR3 DNA sequence: TGTGCCAGCAGCGGGCTACGCAGGGGCTCCTACGAGCAGTACTTC. This sequence encodes CASSGLRRGSYEQYF.

In this sample, this clone turned up a few times. This chain connects TRBV18 to TRBJ1-6, with no clear D. This CDR3 comprises 16 residues. Germline V gene sequence: CDR1 KGHSH, CDR2 LQKENI. The V end lost 1 base, the J end lost 7 bases, and 14 bases lay between the germline ends. CDR3 region: CASSPQARSGNSPLHF. The CDR3 DNA reads TGTGCCAGCTCACCACAGGCTAGATCCGGGAATTCACCCCTCCACTTT.

The chain employs TRBV4-1 and TRBJ1-2; D might be TRBD1 (6 bases). The CDR3 is 17 amino acids. The V gene lost 3 bases and the J gene lost 3 bases, with 20 bases spanning the gap. The germline V gene encodes CDR1 MGHRA and CDR2 YSYEKL. The CDR3 protein is CASSHRGLFGGDYGYTF. For the CDR3, the DNA is TGCGCCAGCAGCCACAGGGGCTTATTCGGGGGGGACTATGGCTACACCTTC.

The chain combines TRBV12-5 with TRBJ2-7, with D perhaps matching TRBD1 or TRBD2 (6 bases each). V was trimmed by 2 bases and J by 5 bases, leaving 16 bases between them. Germline V gene data show CDR1 as LGHNT and CDR2 as FRNRAP. The CDR3 covers 15 residues. CDR3 DNA sequence: TGTGCTAGTGGTTTGTTAGGGGGAGGAAAGAACGAGCAGTACTTC. It yields the protein CASGLLGGGKNEQYF.

The V gene is TRBV18, the J gene TRBJ1-2, with 7 positions matching TRBD1. The CDR3 consists of 13 residues. V gave up 3 bases and J gave up 6 bases; unmatched junction bases: 4. Germline values: CDR1 KGHSH, CDR2 LQKENI. The CDR3 loop reads CASSPSTGDGYTF. Written as DNA, the CDR3 is TGTGCCAGCTCACCCTCAACAGGGGATGGCTACACCTTC.

The chain links TRBV5-5 to TRBJ2-5, with TRBD1 matching over 9 bases. This CDR3 spans 14 amino acids. CDR1 and CDR2 (germline): SGHKS, YYEKEE (reference sequence). Trimming took 3 bases from V and 0 from J; bases not matched to a gene: 0. In nucleotides, the CDR3 is TGTGCCAGCAGCTGGGACAGGGACCAAGAGACCCAGTACTTC. Translation: CASSWDRDQETQYF.

The rearrangement links TRBV7-9 to TRBJ1-1; weak D call: TRBD1 (5 bases). V lost 3 bases, J lost 1 base, and 12 bases lay in between. The CDR3 consists of 15 residues. The germline gives CDR1 SEHNR, CDR2 FQNEAQ (reference sequence). The CDR3 DNA reads TGTGCCAGCAGCTTTTCCGGGACCAGGAACACTGAAGCTTTCTTT. This encodes CASSFSGTRNTEAFF. The full variable domain, completed using reference TRBV7-9 and TRBJ1-1, is DTGVSQNPRHKITKRGQNVTFRCDPISEHNRLYWYRQTLGQGPEFLTYFQNEAQLEKSRLLSDRFSAERPKGSFSTLEIQRTEQGDSAMYLCASSFSGTRNTEAFFGQGTRLTVV.

This clone has a single count. The genes are TRBV29-1 and TRBJ2-2; D is undetermined. The V gene lost 3 bases and the J gene lost 1 base, with 6 bases spanning the gap. CDR1 is SQVTM and CDR2 is ANQGSEA in the germline V gene. This CDR3 comprises 13 residues. CDR3 sequence: CSVEQENTGELFF. CDR3 nucleotide sequence: TGCAGCGTTGAGCAGGAGAACACCGGGGAGCTGTTTTTT.

This clone was seen repeatedly, ten times or more. This chain uses TRBV2 with TRBJ1-1; a possible D gene is TRBD1 (5 bases). Trimming pared 4 bases from V and 7 bases from J, leaving 10 bases between. CDR3 size: 12 residues. In germline, CDR1 is SNHLY, CDR2 FYNNEI. The CDR3 loop is CASSADSLEAFF. The CDR3, as DNA: TGTGCCAGCAGTGCTGACAGCCTTGAAGCTTTCTTT.

The gene calls are TRBV6-5 and TRBJ2-1; 9 bases fit TRBD1. CDR3 length equals 15 residues. After removal of 7 bases from V and 3 bases from J, the junction contained 7 bases not matched to a gene. Germline V gene data show CDR1 as MNHEY and CDR2 as SVGAGI. The CDR3 DNA is TGTGCCAGCACTCGACGGACAGGGGACTACAATGAGCAGTTCTTC. This gives the protein CASTRRTGDYNEQFF.

The chain combines TRBV14 with TRBJ1-6, with D maybe TRBD1 (5 bases). The germline gives CDR1 SGHDN, CDR2 FVKESK. Deletions cut 0 bases from V and 2 bases from J, with 11 bases between. There are 17 residues in the CDR3. The CDR3 bases are TGTGCCAGCAGCCAAGATTTAAGGGGCACCTATAATTCACCCCTCCACTTT. It translates to CASSQDLRGTYNSPLHF.

The rearrangement uses TRBV24-1 and TRBJ2-3, with D perhaps TRBD2 (9 bases). The CDR3 extends over 19 amino acids. From germline, CDR1 is KGHDR and CDR2 SFDVKD. V was cut by 0 bases and J by 2 bases, with 20 bases left in between. The CDR3 sequence: CATSDLPGGKRGATDTQYF. The CDR3, as DNA: TGTGCCACCAGTGATTTGCCAGGGGGCAAGCGGGGGGCCACAGATACGCAGTATTTT.

The chain joins TRBV7-3 to TRBJ2-5; 7 positions agree with TRBD1. The CDR3 spans 14 residues. Trimming took 1 base from V and 4 from J; bases not matched to a gene: 3. Germline CDR1 reads SGHTA; CDR2 reads FQGTGA. The CDR3: CASSLIGGGETQYF. CDR3 DNA sequence: TGTGCCAGCAGCTTAATAGGGGGCGGAGAGACCCAGTACTTC.

This CDR3 reads CSASPDRGLLQETQYF. The CDR3 DNA sequence: TGCAGTGCTAGTCCGGACAGGGGACTGCTTCAAGAGACCCAGTACTTC. The rearrangement uses TRBV20-1 and TRBJ2-5; 9 bases agree with TRBD1. The V segment lost 3 bases and the J segment 2 bases; nucleotides outside the gene matches: 10. CDR3 size: 16 residues. CDR1 is DFQATT and CDR2 is SNEGSKA in the germline V gene (reference sequence).

This clone was seen once. This sequence joins TRBV19 and TRBJ2-1; 8 nucleotides line up with TRBD1. J gave up 9 bases and V 3 bases, and 7 bases lay outside the gene matches. The CDR3 covers 14 residues. CDR1 and CDR2 (germline): LNHDA, SQIVND (reference sequence). The CDR3: CASSIGDRNTEQFF. Written as DNA, the CDR3 is TGTGCCAGTAGTATTGGGGACAGGAATACTGAGCAGTTCTTC.

The V call is TRBV9, the J call TRBJ2-7, with TRBD1 matching over 8 bases. CDR3 length equals 15 residues. The V gene's germline CDR1 is SGDLS and CDR2 YYNGEE. V lost 4 bases and J lost 5; bases outside the gene matches: 11. The CDR3 sequence is CASSPWTGTRNEQYF. Written as DNA, the CDR3 is TGTGCCAGCAGCCCCTGGACAGGGACGAGGAACGAGCAGTACTTC.

Points on this clone: Sequence at one end of the junction differs from germline and may be a read error. This sequence joins TRBV4-1 and TRBJ1-1; D gene unclear. From germline, CDR1 is MGHRA and CDR2 YSYEKL. This CDR3 region has 12 residues. This CDR3 is CASSHGSTGAFF. The CDR3 DNA reads TGCGCCAGCAGCCACGGGTCGACTGGAGCTTTCTTT.

The chain employs TRBV10-1 and TRBJ2-5, with D possibly TRBD2 on 6 matching bases. The length of the CDR3 is 14 residues. The V end was cut by 3 bases, the J end by 1 base, with 9 bases between. CDR1 is WNHNN, CDR2 SYGVQD, per germline (reference sequence). CDR3 loop: CASSDGGFQETQYF. In DNA, the CDR3 is TGCGCCAGCAGTGATGGGGGGTTCCAAGAGACCCAGTACTTC.

This clone occurred once. The chain couples TRBV2 to TRBJ1-1; no firm D call. V was trimmed by 10 bases and J by 1 base, leaving 19 bases between them. This CDR3 has 15 residues. Germline V gene data show CDR1 as SNHLY and CDR2 as FYNNEI. CDR3: CAIIADVAPNTEAFF. The CDR3 coding sequence is TGTGCCATTATTGCGGACGTTGCTCCGAACACTGAAGCTTTCTTT.

This rearrangement joins TRBV5-1 to TRBJ1-5; D uncertain. V was cut by 1 base and J by 5 bases, with 7 bases left in between. The CDR3 length is 13 residues. Germline assignment: CDR1 SGHRS and CDR2 YFSETQ. The CDR3 DNA reads as TGCGCCAGCAGCTTGAACAGAGATCAGCCCCAGCATTTT. Translated: CASSLNRDQPQHF.

For the CDR3, the DNA is TGTGCCAGCTTAGGCCGGGTGACTGAAGCTTTCTTT. Its protein is CASLGRVTEAFF. The chain uses TRBV2 and TRBJ1-1; D unclear. The V gene lost 8 bases and the J gene lost 5 bases, with 12 bases spanning the gap. The CDR3 runs to 12 residues. The V gene's germline CDR1 is SNHLY and CDR2 FYNNEI.

This clone was observed a single time. The rearrangement uses TRBV6-5 and TRBJ1-1; D remains ambiguous. The CDR3 contains 14 residues. The germline gives CDR1 MNHEY, CDR2 SVGAGI. The V end lost 6 bases, the J end lost 2 bases, and 13 bases lay between the germline ends. The CDR3 region has the DNA TGTGCCAGCAGCTACACACTTCTCAACACTGAAGCTTTCTTT. It yields the protein CASSYTLLNTEAFF.

The V and J genes are TRBV14 and TRBJ2-7; 7 bases fit TRBD1. V was clipped by 0 bases and J by 3 bases; unmatched bases: 5. From germline, CDR1 is SGHDN and CDR2 FVKESK. CDR3 length equals 15 residues. CDR3 sequence reads: CASSQDRTGYYEQYF. The CDR3 region has the DNA TGTGCCAGCAGCCAAGACAGGACAGGCTACTACGAGCAGTACTTC. The full variable domain, rest sourced from reference TRBV14 and TRBJ2-7, is EAGVTQFPSHSVIEKGQTVTLRCDPISGHDNLYWYRRVMGKEIKFLLHFVKESKQDESGMPNNRFLAERTGGTYSTLKVQPAELEDSGVYFCASSQDRTGYYEQYFGPGTRLTVT.

This rearrangement joins TRBV6-1 to TRBJ2-6; 7 nucleotides match TRBD1. Germline CDR1 and CDR2: MNHNS and SASEGT. V gave up 2 bases and J gave up 2 bases; unmatched junction bases: 0. The CDR3 sequence is 15 residues long. The DNA for the CDR3 is TGTGCCAGCAGTGAAACAGGGGCTGGGGCCAACGTCCTGACTTTC. Amino acids: CASSETGAGANVLTF.

The CDR3 here is CASSGTAEQFF. CDR3 in DNA: TGTGCCAGCAGCGGGACTGCAGAGCAGTTCTTC. J is TRBJ2-1 and V is TRBV9; D might be TRBD2 (5 bases). From germline, CDR1 is SGDLS and CDR2 YYNGEE. The CDR3 contains 11 residues. V lost 3 bases to trimming and J lost 10 bases, with 8 bases between them.

The genes are TRBV27 and TRBJ1-5; D ambiguous. V was cut by 2 bases and J by 0 bases, with 5 bases left in between. This CDR3 has 14 amino acids. In germline, CDR1 is MNHEY, CDR2 SMNVEV (reference sequence). The CDR3 nucleotides read TGTGCCAGCAGTTTAGCACCTAGCAATCAGCCCCAGCATTTT. This encodes CASSLAPSNQPQHF.